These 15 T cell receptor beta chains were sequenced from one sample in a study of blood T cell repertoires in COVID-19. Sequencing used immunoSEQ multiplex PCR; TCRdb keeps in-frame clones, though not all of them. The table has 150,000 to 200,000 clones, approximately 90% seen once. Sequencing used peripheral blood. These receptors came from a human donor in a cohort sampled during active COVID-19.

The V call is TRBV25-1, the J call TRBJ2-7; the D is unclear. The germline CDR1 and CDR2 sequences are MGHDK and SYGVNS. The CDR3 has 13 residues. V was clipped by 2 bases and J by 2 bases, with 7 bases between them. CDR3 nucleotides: TGTGCCAGCAGTGAAAATCTAGCCTACGAGCAGTACTTC. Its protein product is CASSENLAYEQYF.

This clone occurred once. The DNA for the CDR3 is TGTGCCAGCAGCGGGAGACAGGTTGGCTACACCTTC. Translation gives CASSGRQVGYTF. This rearrangement joins TRBV9 to TRBJ1-2, with a weak D call TRBD1 (6 bases). The CDR3 extends over 12 amino acids. Germline V gives CDR1 SGDLS, CDR2 YYNGEE. The V end lost 3 bases, the J end lost 7 bases, and 10 bases lay between the germline ends.

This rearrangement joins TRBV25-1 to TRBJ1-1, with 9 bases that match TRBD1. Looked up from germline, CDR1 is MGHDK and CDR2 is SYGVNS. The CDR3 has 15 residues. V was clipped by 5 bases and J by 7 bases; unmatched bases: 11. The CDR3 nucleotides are TGTGCCAGCAGTCCCCCGGACAGGGGAGAAATTGAAGCTTTCTTT. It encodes CASSPPDRGEIEAFF.

CDR3 sequence reads: CASSSLKGGNIQYF. CDR3 sequence (DNA): TGTGCCAGCAGCTCCCTTAAAGGAGGGAACATTCAGTACTTC. This chain joins TRBV13 and TRBJ2-4, with a weak D call TRBD2 (6 bases). V was pared by 4 bases and J by 7 bases, with 14 bases between. This CDR3 region has 14 residues. Germline CDR1 is PRHDT and CDR2 is FYEKMQ (reference sequence).

CDR3 coding DNA: TGTGCCAGCAGCTTGGAAGGCAGGGGAGGGACCGGGGAGCTGTTTTTT. This translates into CASSLEGRGGTGELFF. V is TRBV5-4 and J is TRBJ2-2, with a weak D call TRBD2 (7 bases). V was cut by 0 bases and J by 5 bases, with 14 bases left in between. This CDR3 has 16 amino acids. The germline V gene has CDR1 SGHNT and CDR2 YYREEE (reference sequence).

The CDR3, as DNA: TGTGCCAGCGGGACAGGCAACTATGGCTACACCTTC. It yields the protein CASGTGNYGYTF. The chain employs TRBV3-1 (or the pseudogene TRBV3-2) and TRBJ1-2, with 8 nucleotides matching TRBD1. The CDR3 extends over 12 amino acids. V shed 8 bases, J shed 2 bases, and the junction held 1 base outside the gene matches. Germline V CDR1 and CDR2: LGHDT, YNNKEL (reference sequence).

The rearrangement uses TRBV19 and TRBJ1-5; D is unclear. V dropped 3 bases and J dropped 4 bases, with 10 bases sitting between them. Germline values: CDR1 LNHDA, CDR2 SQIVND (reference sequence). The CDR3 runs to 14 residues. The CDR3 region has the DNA TGTGCCAGTAGTATTTCAGGTGGGAATCAGCCCCAGCATTTT. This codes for CASSISGGNQPQHF. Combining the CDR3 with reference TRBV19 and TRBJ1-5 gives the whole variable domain DGGITQSPKYLFRKEGQNVTLSCEQNLNHDAMYWYRQDPGQGLRLIYYSQIVNDFQKGDIAEGYSVSREKKESFPLTVTSAQKNPTAFYLCASSISGGNQPQHFGDGTRLSIL.

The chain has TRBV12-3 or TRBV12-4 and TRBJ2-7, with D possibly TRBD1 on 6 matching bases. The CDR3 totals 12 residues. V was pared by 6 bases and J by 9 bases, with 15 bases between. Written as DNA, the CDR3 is TGTGCCAGCAGCCACGACAGGCTGTGGCAGTACTTC. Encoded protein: CASSHDRLWQYF.

The CDR3 DNA follows: TGTGCCAGCAGTTACCCGACGACAGGGGACGATGTTACAGATACGCAGTATTTT. It encodes CASSYPTTGDDVTDTQYF. The rearrangement links TRBV6-2 or TRBV6-3 to TRBJ2-3, with 8 positions matching TRBD1. The trim removed 2 bases at V and 3 bases at J, leaving 13 bases unmatched. CDR1 and CDR2 (germline): MNHEY, SVGEGT. The CDR3 has 18 amino acids.

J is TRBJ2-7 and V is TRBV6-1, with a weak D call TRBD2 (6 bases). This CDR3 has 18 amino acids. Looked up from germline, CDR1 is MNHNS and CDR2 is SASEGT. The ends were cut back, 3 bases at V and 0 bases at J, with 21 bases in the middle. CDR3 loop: CASSDFLKVAGSSYEQYF. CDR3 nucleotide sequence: TGTGCCAGCAGTGACTTCCTCAAGGTGGCGGGGAGCTCCTACGAGCAGTACTTC.

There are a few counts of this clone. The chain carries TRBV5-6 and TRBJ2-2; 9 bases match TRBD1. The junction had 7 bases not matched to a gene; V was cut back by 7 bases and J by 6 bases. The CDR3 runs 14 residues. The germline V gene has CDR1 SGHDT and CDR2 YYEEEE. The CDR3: CASARTGVSGELFF. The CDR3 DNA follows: TGTGCCAGCGCCAGGACAGGGGTATCCGGGGAGCTGTTTTTT.

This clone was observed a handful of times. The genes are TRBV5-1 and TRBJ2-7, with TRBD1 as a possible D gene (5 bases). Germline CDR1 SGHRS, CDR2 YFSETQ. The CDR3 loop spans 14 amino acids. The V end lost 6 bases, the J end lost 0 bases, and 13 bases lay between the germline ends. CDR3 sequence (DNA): TGCGCCAGCAAGGAGCAGGGAAGCTCCTACGAGCAGTACTTC. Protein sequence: CASKEQGSSYEQYF.

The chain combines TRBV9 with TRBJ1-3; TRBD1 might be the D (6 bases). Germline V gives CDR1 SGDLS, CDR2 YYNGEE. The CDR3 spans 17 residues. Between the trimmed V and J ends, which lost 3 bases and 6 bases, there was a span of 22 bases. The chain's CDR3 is CASSDPPYRVWENTIYF. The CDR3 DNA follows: TGTGCCAGCAGCGACCCCCCTTACAGGGTCTGGGAAAACACCATATATTTT.

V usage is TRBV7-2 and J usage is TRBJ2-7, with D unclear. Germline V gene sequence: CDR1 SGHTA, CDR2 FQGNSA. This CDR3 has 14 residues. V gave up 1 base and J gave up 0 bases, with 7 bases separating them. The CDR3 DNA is TGTGCCAGCAGCTTAGTACCCTACTCCTACGAGCAGTACTTC. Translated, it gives CASSLVPYSYEQYF.

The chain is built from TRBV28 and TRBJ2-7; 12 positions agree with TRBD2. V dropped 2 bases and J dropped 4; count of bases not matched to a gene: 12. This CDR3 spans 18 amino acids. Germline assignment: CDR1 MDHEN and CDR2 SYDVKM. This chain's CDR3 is CASSLPSGRAIGGYEQYF. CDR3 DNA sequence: TGTGCCAGCAGTTTACCTAGCGGGAGGGCCATAGGGGGATACGAGCAGTACTTC.